The entry that follows covers one T cell receptor (beta chain) sequence. This specimen comes from a study of blood T cell repertoires in COVID-19. Trimming removed 7 bases from V and 9 bases from J, with 15 bases in between. CDR3 length: 11 residues. CDR1 and CDR2 (germline): SQVTM, ANQGSEA. This table comes from immunoSEQ multiplex PCR, and its TCRdb copy is limited to in-frame clones, with some not included. The table lists over 200,000 clones, more than 70% of them singletons, with 0.75% to 1% in the top ten. The sequence derives from a woman between 40 and 55 years old who had recovered from COVID-19. The sequenced sample consisted of peripheral blood. The rearrangement joins TRBV29-1 to TRBJ1-2; D remains ambiguous. The CDR3 region has the DNA TGCAGCGCCCCCGACCCGGGGAGCTACACCTTC. Its protein product is CSAPDPGSYTF.